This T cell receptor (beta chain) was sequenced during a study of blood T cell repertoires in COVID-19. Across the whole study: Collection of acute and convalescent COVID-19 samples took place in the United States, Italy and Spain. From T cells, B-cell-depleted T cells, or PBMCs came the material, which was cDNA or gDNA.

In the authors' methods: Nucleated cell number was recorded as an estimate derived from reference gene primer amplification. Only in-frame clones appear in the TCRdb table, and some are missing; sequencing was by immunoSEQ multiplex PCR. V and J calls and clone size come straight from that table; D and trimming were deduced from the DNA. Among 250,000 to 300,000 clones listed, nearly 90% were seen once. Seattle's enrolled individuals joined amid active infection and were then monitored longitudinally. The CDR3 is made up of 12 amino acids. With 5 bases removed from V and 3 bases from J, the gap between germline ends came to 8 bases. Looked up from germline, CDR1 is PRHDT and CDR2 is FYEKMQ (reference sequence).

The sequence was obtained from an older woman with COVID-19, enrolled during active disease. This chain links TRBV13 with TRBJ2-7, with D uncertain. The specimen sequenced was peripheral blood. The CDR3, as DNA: TGTGCCAGCAGCCCTAACAGCTACGAGCAGTACTTC. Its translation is CASSPNSYEQYF.